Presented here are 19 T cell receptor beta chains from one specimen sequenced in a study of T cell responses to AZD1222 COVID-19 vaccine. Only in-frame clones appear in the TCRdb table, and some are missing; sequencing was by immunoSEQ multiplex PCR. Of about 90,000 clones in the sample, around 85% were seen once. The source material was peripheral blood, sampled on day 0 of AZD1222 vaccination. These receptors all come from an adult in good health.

The CDR3 protein is CASSDELGSYNSPLHF. CDR3 in DNA: TGTGCCAGCAGTGATGAATTGGGTTCCTATAATTCACCCCTCCACTTT. The chain couples TRBV25-1 to TRBJ1-6; no clear D gene. Germline loops: CDR1 MGHDK, CDR2 SYGVNS. The CDR3 is 16 residues long. The V gene lost 3 bases and the J gene lost 1 base, with 10 bases spanning the gap.

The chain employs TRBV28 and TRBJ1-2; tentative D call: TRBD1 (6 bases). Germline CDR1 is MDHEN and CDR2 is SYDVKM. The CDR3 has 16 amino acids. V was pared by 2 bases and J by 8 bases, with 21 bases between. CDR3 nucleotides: TGTGCCAGCAGTTTACTCTCTTTGGTGGGGACATTAGGCTACACCTTC. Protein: CASSLLSLVGTLGYTF.

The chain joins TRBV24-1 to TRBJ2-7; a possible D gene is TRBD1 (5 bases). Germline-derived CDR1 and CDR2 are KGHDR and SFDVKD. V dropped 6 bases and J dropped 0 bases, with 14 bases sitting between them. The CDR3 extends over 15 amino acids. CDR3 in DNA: TGTGCCACCAGTCTAGGCAGGGCGAGCTCCTACGAGCAGTACTTC. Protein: CATSLGRASSYEQYF.

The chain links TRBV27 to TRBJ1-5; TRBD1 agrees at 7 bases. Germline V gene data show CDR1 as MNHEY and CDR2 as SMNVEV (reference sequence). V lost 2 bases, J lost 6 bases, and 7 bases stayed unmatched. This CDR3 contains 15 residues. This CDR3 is CASSLAQGGSQPQHF. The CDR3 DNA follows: TGTGCCAGCAGTTTAGCGCAGGGGGGATCTCAGCCCCAGCATTTT.

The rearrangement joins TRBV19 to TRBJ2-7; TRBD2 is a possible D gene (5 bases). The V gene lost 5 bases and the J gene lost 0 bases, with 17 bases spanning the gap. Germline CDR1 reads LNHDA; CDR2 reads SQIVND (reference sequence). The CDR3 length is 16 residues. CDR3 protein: CASSDGLTTTSYEQYF. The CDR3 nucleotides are TGTGCCAGTAGTGACGGACTCACGACGACCTCCTACGAGCAGTACTTC.

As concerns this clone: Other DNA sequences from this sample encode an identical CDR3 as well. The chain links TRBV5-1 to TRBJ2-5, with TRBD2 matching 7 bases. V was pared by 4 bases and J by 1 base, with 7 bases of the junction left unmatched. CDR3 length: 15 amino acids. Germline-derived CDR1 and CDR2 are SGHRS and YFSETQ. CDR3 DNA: TGCGCCAGCAGCGTCGTCAGCGGGGTCCAAGAGACCCAGTACTTC. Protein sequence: CASSVVSGVQETQYF.

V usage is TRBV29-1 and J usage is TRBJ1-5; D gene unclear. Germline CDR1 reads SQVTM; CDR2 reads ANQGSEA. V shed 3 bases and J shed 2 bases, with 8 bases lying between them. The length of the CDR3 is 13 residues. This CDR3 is CSVETGGNQPQHF. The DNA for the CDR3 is TGCAGCGTTGAGACGGGTGGCAATCAGCCCCAGCATTTT.

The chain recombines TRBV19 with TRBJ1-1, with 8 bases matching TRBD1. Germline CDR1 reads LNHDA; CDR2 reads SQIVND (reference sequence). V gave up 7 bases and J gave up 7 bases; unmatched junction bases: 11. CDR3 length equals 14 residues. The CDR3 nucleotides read TGTGCCAGTACCTCAGGGGGCGAAATAGGTGAAGCTTTCTTT. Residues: CASTSGGEIGEAFF.

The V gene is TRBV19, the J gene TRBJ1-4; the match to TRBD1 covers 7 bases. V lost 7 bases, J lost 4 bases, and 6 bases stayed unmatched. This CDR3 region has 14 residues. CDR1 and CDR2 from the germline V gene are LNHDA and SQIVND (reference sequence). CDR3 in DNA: TGTGCCAGTAATCTACAGGGGTTTAATGAAAAACTGTTTTTT. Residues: CASNLQGFNEKLFF.

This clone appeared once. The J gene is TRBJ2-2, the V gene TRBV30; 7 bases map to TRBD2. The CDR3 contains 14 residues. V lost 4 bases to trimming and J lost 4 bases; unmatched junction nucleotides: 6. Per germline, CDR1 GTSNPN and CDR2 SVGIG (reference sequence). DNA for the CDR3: TGTGCCTGGAAGAAGGGAGGGATCACCGGGGAGCTGTTTTTT. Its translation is CAWKKGGITGELFF.

CDR3 sequence (DNA): TGTGCCAGCAGCTTTCAGGGAGTTTGGAGGTACGAGCAGTACTTC. Protein: CASSFQGVWRYEQYF. V gene TRBV5-6 combines with J gene TRBJ2-7; D might be TRBD1 or TRBD2, each matching 5 bases. Germline V lookup: CDR1 SGHDT, CDR2 YYEEEE. The CDR3 runs 15 residues. The V and J ends lost 2 bases and 4 bases respectively, with 16 bases between them.

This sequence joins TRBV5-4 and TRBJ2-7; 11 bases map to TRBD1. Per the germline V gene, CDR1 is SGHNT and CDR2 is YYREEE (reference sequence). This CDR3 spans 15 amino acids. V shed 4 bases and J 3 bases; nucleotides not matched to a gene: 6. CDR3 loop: CASSTLGTGGYEQYF. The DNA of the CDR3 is TGTGCCAGCAGCACACTCGGGACAGGGGGCTACGAGCAGTACTTC.

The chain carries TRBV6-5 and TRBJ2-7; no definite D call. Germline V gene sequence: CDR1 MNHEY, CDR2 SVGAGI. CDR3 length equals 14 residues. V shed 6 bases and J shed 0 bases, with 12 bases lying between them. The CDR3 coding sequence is TGTGCCAGCAGCTCCAGACCATACTCCTACGAGCAGTACTTC. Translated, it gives CASSSRPYSYEQYF.

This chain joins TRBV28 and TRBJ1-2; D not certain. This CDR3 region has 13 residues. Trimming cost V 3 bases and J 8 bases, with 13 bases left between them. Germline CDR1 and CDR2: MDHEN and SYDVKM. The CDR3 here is CASSFPSTGGYTF. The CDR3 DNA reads TGTGCCAGCAGTTTCCCTTCGACGGGCGGCTACACCTTC.

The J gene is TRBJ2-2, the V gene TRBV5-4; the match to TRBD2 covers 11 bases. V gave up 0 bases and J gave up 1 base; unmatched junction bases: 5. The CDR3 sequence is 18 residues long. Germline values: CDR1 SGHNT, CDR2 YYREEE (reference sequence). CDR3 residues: CASSLGLAGPVNTGELFF. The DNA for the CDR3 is TGTGCCAGCAGCTTGGGACTAGCGGGGCCTGTGAACACCGGGGAGCTGTTTTTT.

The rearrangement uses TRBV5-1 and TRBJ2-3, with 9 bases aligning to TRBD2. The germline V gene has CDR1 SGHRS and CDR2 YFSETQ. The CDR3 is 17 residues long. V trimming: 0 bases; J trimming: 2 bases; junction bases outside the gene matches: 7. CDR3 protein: CASSLAGSSGITDTQYF. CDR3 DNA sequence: TGCGCCAGCAGCTTGGCCGGGTCTAGCGGGATCACAGATACGCAGTATTTT.

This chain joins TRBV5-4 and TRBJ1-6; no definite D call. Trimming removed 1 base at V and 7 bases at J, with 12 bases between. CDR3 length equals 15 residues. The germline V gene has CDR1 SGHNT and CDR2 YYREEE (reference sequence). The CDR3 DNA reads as TGTGCCAGCAGCTTGTTTGAGGGAGGAAATTCACCCCTCCACTTT. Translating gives CASSLFEGGNSPLHF.

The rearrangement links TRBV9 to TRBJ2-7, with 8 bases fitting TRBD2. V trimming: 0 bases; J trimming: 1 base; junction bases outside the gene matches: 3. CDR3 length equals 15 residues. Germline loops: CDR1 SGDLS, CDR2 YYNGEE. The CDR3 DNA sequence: TGTGCCAGCAGCGTAGGTCGGGAGGGGTCCTACGAGCAGTACTTC. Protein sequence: CASSVGREGSYEQYF.

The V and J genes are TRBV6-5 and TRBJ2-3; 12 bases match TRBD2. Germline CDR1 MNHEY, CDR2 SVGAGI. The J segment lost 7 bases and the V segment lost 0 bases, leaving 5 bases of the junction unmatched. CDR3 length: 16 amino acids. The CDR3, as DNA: TGTGCCAGCAGTTACTCGAGACTAGCGGGAGCTTATACGCAGTATTTT. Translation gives CASSYSRLAGAYTQYF.